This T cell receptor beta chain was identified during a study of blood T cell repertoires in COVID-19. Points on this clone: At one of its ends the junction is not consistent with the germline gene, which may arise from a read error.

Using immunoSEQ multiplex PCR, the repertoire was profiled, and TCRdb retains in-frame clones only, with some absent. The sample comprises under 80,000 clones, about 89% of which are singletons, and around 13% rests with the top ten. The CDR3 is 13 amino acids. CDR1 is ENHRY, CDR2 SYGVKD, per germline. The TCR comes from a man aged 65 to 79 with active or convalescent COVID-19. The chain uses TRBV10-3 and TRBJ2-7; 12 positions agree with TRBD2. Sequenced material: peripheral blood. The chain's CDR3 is CAISESGLAGPNF. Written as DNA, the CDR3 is TGTGCCATCAGTGAGTCCGGACTAGCGGGACCTAACTTC.